The TCR beta chain described here comes from a study of blood T cell repertoires in COVID-19. Libraries were prepared by immunoSEQ multiplex PCR; TCRdb keeps only in-frame clonotypes and omits some of them. The sample records 84,000 or so clones, about 83% being singletons. The CDR3 totals 15 residues. The source is a man aged 65 to 85 with COVID-19, enrolled during active disease. The sequenced material came from peripheral blood. The chain couples TRBV21-1 to TRBJ2-2; no check of the table's D call, TRBD2, against the DNA was made. TRBV21-1 has pseudogene status. CDR3 amino acids: CASTYGPASGGELFF. The CDR3 DNA sequence: TGTGCCAGCACCTACGGCCCTGCGTCGGGTGGGGAGCTGTTTTTT.